A single sample is the source of the 32 T cell receptor beta chains below, sequenced in a study of OX40 agonist ivuxolimab in advanced cancers. Using immunoSEQ multiplex PCR, the repertoire was profiled, and TCRdb retains in-frame clones only, with some absent. Here the sample spans roughly 80,000 clones, around four fifths being singletons. The sequencing used CD4+ or CD8+ T cells sorted from blood, collected in a trial of the OX40 agonist ivuxolimab. The origin of the receptors is an adult with an advanced solid tumor such as melanoma, head and neck, liver or kidney cancer.

The chain uses TRBV6-5 and TRBJ1-1, with 8 bases that match TRBD1. The CDR3 runs 14 residues. After removal of 7 bases from V and 4 bases from J, the junction contained 8 bases not matched to a gene. The germline CDR1 and CDR2 sequences are MNHEY and SVGAGI. CDR3 region: CASNLRGPATEAFF. The CDR3 DNA reads as TGTGCCAGCAACCTCAGGGGGCCGGCCACTGAAGCTTTCTTT.

This clone appeared once. This chain connects TRBV15 to TRBJ2-1; TRBD1 might be the D (6 bases). The CDR3 extends over 16 amino acids. Germline V gives CDR1 LNHNV, CDR2 YYDKDF (reference sequence). Trimming cost V 0 bases and J 0 bases, with 9 bases left between them. CDR3 protein: CATSRDTGFSYNEQFF. CDR3 nucleotides: TGTGCCACCAGCAGAGATACAGGGTTCTCCTACAATGAGCAGTTCTTC.

This sequence joins TRBV4-2 and TRBJ2-3; D not certain. This CDR3 region has 12 residues. CDR1 is LGHNA, CDR2 YNFKEQ, per germline. V was shortened by 3 bases and J by 4 bases, with 5 bases between the two germline ends. CDR3 DNA sequence: TGTGCCAGCAGCCATAACTCAGATACGCAGTATTTT. Translating it yields CASSHNSDTQYF.

The chain has TRBV7-9 and TRBJ2-5; possibly TRBD2 for D (6 bases). V shed 5 bases and J shed 5 bases, with 15 bases lying between them. This CDR3 has 14 amino acids. CDR1 and CDR2 (germline): SEHNR, FQNEAQ (reference sequence). Here the CDR3 reads CASSKDYLLETQYF. The CDR3 coding sequence is TGTGCCAGCAGCAAGGACTACCTCCTGGAGACCCAGTACTTC.

V is TRBV7-2 and J is TRBJ2-2; TRBD2 matches 7 bases. Unmatched junction bases numbered 13, after V lost 6 bases and J lost 6 bases. There are 16 residues in the CDR3. Germline CDR1 reads SGHTA; CDR2 reads FQGNSA. CDR3 sequence: CASRSSGTTPPGELFF. The CDR3 DNA reads TGTGCCAGCAGATCCTCCGGGACTACCCCCCCCGGGGAGCTGTTTTTT.

The gene calls are TRBV2 and TRBJ1-1; D perhaps matches TRBD1 (5 bases). Trimming shortened V by 4 bases and J by 1 base, and 13 bases separated the two germline ends. The CDR3 is made up of 15 amino acids. The germline gives CDR1 SNHLY, CDR2 FYNNEI. CDR3 residues: CASSVFGDSNTEAFF. The CDR3 DNA reads as TGTGCCAGCAGTGTATTCGGGGACTCGAACACTGAAGCTTTCTTT.

V usage is TRBV7-2 and J usage is TRBJ1-2; 9 bases map to TRBD1. Germline V gene sequence: CDR1 SGHTA, CDR2 FQGNSA. V was clipped by 3 bases and J by 7 bases; unmatched bases: 3. CDR3 length: 13 residues. CDR3 coding DNA: TGTGCCAGCAGCTTGACAGGGGGGTTTGGCTACACCTTC. This sequence encodes CASSLTGGFGYTF. Variable domain in full (rest from reference TRBV7-2 and TRBJ1-2): GAGVSQSPSNKVTEKGKDVELRCDPISGHTALYWYRQSLGQGLEFLIYFQGNSAPDKSGLPSDRFSAERTGGSVSTLTIQRTQQEDSAVYLCASSLTGGFGYTFGSGTRLTVV.

This sequence joins TRBV5-1 and TRBJ2-2; the D gene is possibly TRBD2 (6 bases). Per the germline V gene, CDR1 is SGHRS and CDR2 is YFSETQ. The V and J ends lost 0 bases and 5 bases respectively, with 8 bases between them. The CDR3 is 14 amino acids. CDR3 residues: CASSLAGVTGELFF. In nucleotides, the CDR3 is TGCGCCAGCAGCTTGGCGGGGGTGACCGGGGAGCTGTTTTTT. Looking up the rest from reference TRBV5-1 and TRBJ2-2 gives the full variable domain: KAGVTQTPRYLIKTRGQQVTLSCSPISGHRSVSWYQQTPGQGLQFLFEYFSETQRNKGNFPGRFSGRQFSNSRSEMNVSTLELGDSALYLCASSLAGVTGELFFGEGSRLTVL.

This clone appeared once. The chain is built from TRBV7-2 and TRBJ2-2; 8 positions match TRBD2. V was clipped by 4 bases and J by 4 bases; unmatched bases: 11. Germline V lookup: CDR1 SGHTA, CDR2 FQGNSA. The CDR3 covers 17 residues. The CDR3 DNA sequence: TGTGCCAGCAGCTCGAGACCCGGGACTAGTCGCACCGGGGAGCTGTTTTTT. Its translation: CASSSRPGTSRTGELFF.

The CDR3 DNA reads as TGTGCCAGCAGCAACCCCCGGGTGCTGGGAGAAGGGACTGAAGCTTTCTTT. This translates into CASSNPRVLGEGTEAFF. The genes are TRBV21-1 and TRBJ1-1. TRBV21-1 is noted as a pseudogene. CDR3 size: 17 residues.

The rearrangement joins TRBV6-5 to TRBJ2-1, with TRBD2 identical over 9 bases. The CDR3 totals 15 residues. The V and J ends lost 7 bases and 9 bases, in that order; junction bases with no gene match: 13. CDR1 and CDR2 from the germline V gene are MNHEY and SVGAGI. The CDR3 nucleotides are TGTGCCAGCAAGCAAGCGGGGGGCCGTCGTGGTGAGCAGTTCTTC. It specifies CASKQAGGRRGEQFF.

The rearrangement links TRBV13 to TRBJ2-1, with D hard to call. V was shortened by 5 bases and J by 9 bases, with 11 bases between the two germline ends. Germline-derived CDR1 and CDR2 are PRHDT and FYEKMQ (reference sequence). The CDR3 spans 12 residues. CDR3 nucleotide sequence: TGTGCCAGCAGCCTCCTAAATACTGAGCAGTTCTTC. Its translation is CASSLLNTEQFF. The complete variable domain, with remaining parts taken from reference TRBV13 and TRBJ2-1, reads AAGVIQSPRHLIKEKRETATLKCYPIPRHDTVYWYQQGPGQDPQFLISFYEKMQSDKGSIPDRFSAQQFSDYHSELNMSSLELGDSALYFCASSLLNTEQFFGPGTRLTVL.

The chain recombines TRBV4-3 with TRBJ2-7, with D uncertain. V lost 4 bases to trimming and J lost 0 bases, with 7 bases between them. Per the germline V gene, CDR1 is LGHNA and CDR2 is YSLEER. This CDR3 is 13 amino acids long. In DNA, the CDR3 is TGCGCCAGCAGCCGCGGCCGCTCCTACGAGCAGTACTTC. It translates to CASSRGRSYEQYF.

The V call is TRBV5-1, the J call TRBJ2-1; tentatively, D is TRBD1 (6 bases). Trimming took off 4 bases at V and 0 bases at J, with 11 bases between the two ends. From germline, CDR1 is SGHRS and CDR2 YFSETQ. This CDR3 is built from 15 residues. The CDR3: CASSEGVSSYNEQFF. The CDR3 DNA reads TGCGCCAGCAGCGAGGGGGTCTCCTCCTACAATGAGCAGTTCTTC.

There are a few counts of this clone. The rearrangement uses TRBV28 and TRBJ2-4; D is possibly TRBD2 (7 bases). Trimming left V 10 bases short and J 3 bases short, with 22 bases between. CDR3 size: 16 residues. Germline V gene sequence: CDR1 MDHEN, CDR2 SYDVKM. CDR3 sequence (DNA): TGTGCCACTCAATCAGGGGTGGGGACTATCAAAAACATTCAGTACTTC. The encoded protein is CATQSGVGTIKNIQYF.

The V gene is TRBV7-9, the J gene TRBJ2-7, with a tentative D call TRBD2 (6 bases). Germline V gene lookup returns CDR1 SEHNR and CDR2 FQNEAQ (reference sequence). The CDR3 has 14 amino acids. Deletions cut 5 bases from V and 3 bases from J, with 14 bases between. CDR3 DNA sequence: TGTGCCAGCAGCCCCGGGGACTCCGTCTACGAGCAGTACGTC. It specifies CASSPGDSVYEQYV.

The rearrangement joins TRBV5-1 to TRBJ2-6; the D is unclear. The CDR3 is made up of 17 amino acids. CDR1 SGHRS and CDR2 YFSETQ come from the germline V gene. Between the trimmed V and J ends, which lost 2 bases and 1 base, there was a span of 13 bases. In DNA form, the CDR3 reads TGCGCCAGCAGCTTAGCCTCCTTGGGGTCTGGGGCCAACGTCCTGACTTTC. Its translation: CASSLASLGSGANVLTF.

The chain carries TRBV15 and TRBJ2-7; D might be TRBD1 or TRBD2, each matching 5 bases. Germline V lookup: CDR1 LNHNV, CDR2 YYDKDF (reference sequence). CDR3 length: 13 residues. V was cut by 0 bases and J by 6 bases, with 9 bases left in between. This chain's CDR3 is CATSRDRGREQYV. The DNA for the CDR3 is TGTGCCACCAGCAGAGATAGGGGACGCGAGCAGTACGTC.

V gene TRBV2 combines with J gene TRBJ1-6; tentatively, D is TRBD1 (5 bases). From germline, CDR1 is SNHLY and CDR2 FYNNEI. V lost 1 base and J 7 bases, leaving 11 bases between the germline ends. The CDR3 covers 15 residues. CDR3: CASSEDQGVNSPLHF. The CDR3 DNA is TGTGCCAGCAGTGAAGATCAAGGGGTAAATTCACCCCTCCACTTT.

The chain carries TRBV9 and TRBJ1-5, with D perhaps matching TRBD1 (5 bases). Trimming removed 6 bases from V and 2 bases from J, with 12 bases in between. The CDR3 extends over 14 amino acids. Germline CDR1 and CDR2: SGDLS and YYNGEE. For the CDR3, the DNA is TGTGCCAGCAACGAAATAGGGGGCAATCAGCCCCAGCATTTT. Its protein product is CASNEIGGNQPQHF.

The V gene is TRBV5-4, the J gene TRBJ1-6; D ambiguous. Germline V gene lookup returns CDR1 SGHNT and CDR2 YYREEE (reference sequence). The CDR3 spans 16 residues. V lost 0 bases and J lost 2, with 9 bases in between. This CDR3 is CASSLELTTYNSPLHF. CDR3 coding DNA: TGTGCCAGCAGCTTGGAGCTTACCACCTATAATTCACCCCTCCACTTT.

The V and J genes are TRBV2 and TRBJ1-3; the D is unclear. CDR1 is SNHLY and CDR2 is FYNNEI in the germline V gene. The CDR3 has 12 residues. Written as DNA, the CDR3 is TGTTCTATCGTTAGCCCTGGAAACACCATATATTTT. Translated: CSIVSPGNTIYF.

The rearrangement links TRBV5-1 to TRBJ2-5, with 12 bases lining up with TRBD2. The CDR3 spans 16 residues. Trimming at V came to 2 bases and at J to 1 base, leaving 3 bases not matched to a gene. Germline CDR1 and CDR2: SGHRS and YFSETQ. Written as DNA, the CDR3 is TGCGCCAGCAGCTTCGGGACTAGCGGGTTCCAAGAGACCCAGTACTTC. Its protein product is CASSFGTSGFQETQYF.

This clone was recorded only once. This chain connects TRBV19 to TRBJ2-2; 11 bases are a match to TRBD2. The CDR3 spans 18 residues. Germline-derived CDR1 and CDR2 are LNHDA and SQIVND (reference sequence). V was clipped by 5 bases and J by 3 bases; unmatched bases: 11. This chain's CDR3 is CASSSRTSGFSDTGELFF. CDR3 nucleotide sequence: TGTGCCAGTAGTTCCCGGACTAGCGGGTTTTCCGACACCGGGGAGCTGTTTTTT. Filled out from reference TRBV19 and TRBJ2-2, the complete variable domain reads DGGITQSPKYLFRKEGQNVTLSCEQNLNHDAMYWYRQDPGQGLRLIYYSQIVNDFQKGDIAEGYSVSREKKESFPLTVTSAQKNPTAFYLCASSSRTSGFSDTGELFFGEGSRLTVL.

The V call is TRBV28, the J call TRBJ1-4; 11 nucleotides align to TRBD1. This CDR3 has 12 amino acids. Looked up from germline, CDR1 is MDHEN and CDR2 is SYDVKM. For the CDR3, the DNA is TGTGTCGCGGGACAGGGGGATGAAAAACTGTTTTTT. Protein sequence: CVAGQGDEKLFF.

CDR3 in DNA: TGTGCCAGCAGTTTATCATTGAACACCGGGGAGCTGTTTTTT. Its protein is CASSLSLNTGELFF. The chain employs TRBV28 and TRBJ2-2; D ambiguous. The V gene lost 1 base and the J gene lost 1 base, with 4 bases spanning the gap. CDR1 is MDHEN and CDR2 is SYDVKM in the germline V gene. The CDR3 totals 14 residues.

This chain connects TRBV28 to TRBJ1-1; possibly TRBD1 for D (6 bases). The CDR3 is 13 amino acids. CDR1 and CDR2 (germline): MDHEN, SYDVKM. Trimming shortened V by 6 bases and J by 5 bases, and 13 bases separated the two germline ends. CDR3 in DNA: TGTGCCAGCAGCAAACAGGGCCGGACTGAAGCTTTCTTT. Amino acid sequence: CASSKQGRTEAFF.

CDR3 bases: TGTGCCAGCAGCAATGAAACAGACATAAATCGGACAGGGTTCTATAATTCACCCCTCCACTTT. This sequence encodes CASSNETDINRTGFYNSPLHF. J is TRBJ1-6 and V is TRBV21-1; the DNA was not used to check the table's D call, TRBD1. TRBV21-1 has pseudogene status. The CDR3 totals 21 residues.

The V gene is TRBV20-1, the J gene TRBJ1-2; D not certain. CDR1 and CDR2 (germline): DFQATT, SNEGSKA (reference sequence). The CDR3 totals 11 residues. Trimming left V 7 bases short and J 8 bases short, with 14 bases between. The DNA for the CDR3 is TGCAGTGTGTTCGGTCTGGAAGGCTACACCTTC. The encoded protein is CSVFGLEGYTF.

The gene calls are TRBV9 and TRBJ1-4; D perhaps matches TRBD1 (6 bases). The germline gives CDR1 SGDLS, CDR2 YYNGEE. Trimming shortened V by 0 bases and J by 7 bases, and 16 bases separated the two germline ends. The CDR3 runs 16 residues. CDR3 DNA: TGTGCCAGCAGCGTAGACCAGGGGAGAATAGCTGAAAAACTGTTTTTT. This translates into CASSVDQGRIAEKLFF.

The chain recombines TRBV27 with TRBJ1-5; 9 nucleotides line up with TRBD1. J lost 6 bases, V lost 0 bases, and 3 bases had no gene match. The CDR3 is made up of 15 amino acids. CDR1 and CDR2 (germline): MNHEY, SMNVEV (reference sequence). The CDR3 nucleotides read TGTGCCAGCAGTTTATCCGGGGACAGGGCTCAGCCCCAGCATTTT. Residues: CASSLSGDRAQPQHF.

This clone turned up a few times. V and J are TRBV5-6 and TRBJ1-4; a possible D gene is TRBD1 (5 bases). The CDR3 length is 16 residues. V gave up 3 bases and J gave up 7 bases, with 19 bases separating them. Germline values: CDR1 SGHDT, CDR2 YYEEEE. DNA for the CDR3: TGTGCCAGCAGCTCGATGATTACAGGATTTGGTGAAAAACTGTTTTTT. Translating gives CASSSMITGFGEKLFF.